The clone carrying this TCR beta chain was observed a few times. Trimming removed 0 bases from V and 8 bases from J; junction bases left unmatched: 18. Germline loops: CDR1 DFQATT, CDR2 SNEGSKA (reference sequence). The CDR3 extends over 18 amino acids. These data originate in a study of identical twins. TCRdb fed the 5' RACE reads into MiXCR, producing one record per CDR3 protein. Of roughly 700,000 distinct CDR3 sequences in the sample, 8.6% were seen once. In addition, the sample was reused for a study of yellow fever vaccine responses in identical twins.

Sequencing used PBMCs. This chain links TRBV20-1 with TRBJ1-3; 8 bases are shared with TRBD1. This sequence originates from a woman between 18 and 29 years old in good health. CDR3 DNA: TGCAGTGCTAGAGATCTAGGTTTAGGACAGGGAAAGGCGGACACCATATATTTT. This translates into CSARDLGLGQGKADTIYF.